The 5 T cell receptor beta chains below come from one sample, sequenced in a study of blood T cells in healthy people across ages. For the second PCR, which ran for roughly 6 to 12 cycles, a sample-barcoded 5' primer and a J-beta primer mix were used. Each CDR3 protein gets one entry after TCRdb re-called the 5' RACE reads with MiXCR. The sample carries over 700,000 distinct CDR3 sequences, about 55% recorded once. Sequences were obtained from blood. All receptors derive from a man older than 75 in good health.

This clonotype has only a few counts. This sequence joins TRBV10-3 and TRBJ2-6; D is unclear. V was clipped by 4 bases and J by 0 bases, with 7 bases between them. The CDR3 covers 15 residues. CDR1 is ENHRY, CDR2 SYGVKD, per germline. CDR3 amino acids: CAISVGVSGANVLTF. CDR3 DNA sequence: TGTGCCATCAGTGTTGGGGTCTCTGGGGCCAACGTCCTGACTTTC.

This chain connects TRBV15 to TRBJ2-5; 11 nucleotides line up with TRBD1. The V and J ends lost 3 bases and 5 bases, in that order; junction bases with no gene match: 5. The CDR3 loop spans 15 amino acids. Germline V gene lookup returns CDR1 LNHNV and CDR2 YYDKDF (reference sequence). This CDR3 is CATSSQWTGGETQYF. The CDR3 DNA reads as TGTGCCACCAGCAGCCAATGGACAGGGGGCGAGACCCAGTACTTC.

The V gene is TRBV28, the J gene TRBJ1-6; TRBD1 agrees at 7 bases. The CDR3 is 14 amino acids. Germline V gene data show CDR1 as MDHEN and CDR2 as SYDVKM. V dropped 10 bases and J dropped 5; count of bases not matched to a gene: 8. CDR3 sequence (DNA): TGTGCCACTTCAATCACAGGGGATAATTCACCCCTCCACTTT. Translating gives CATSITGDNSPLHF.

The chain employs TRBV6-6 and TRBJ2-6; D remains unclear. V was clipped by 8 bases and J by 0 bases, with 17 bases between them. This CDR3 spans 17 amino acids. The germline V gene has CDR1 MNHNY and CDR2 SVGAGI (reference sequence). The CDR3 region has the DNA TGTGCCAGCGTACCACTGCCACCCATCTCTGGGGCCAACGTCCTGACTTTC. It translates to CASVPLPPISGANVLTF.

The chain couples TRBV14 to TRBJ2-4, with a possible D match to TRBD1 (5 bases). Near its end, the DNA agrees better with TRBJ2-7, so the J call may be wrong. This CDR3 is 17 amino acids long. Germline V lookup: CDR1 SGHDN, CDR2 FVKESK. The CDR3: CASSQEGLTTPSYEQYF. CDR3 DNA sequence: TGTGCCAGCAGCCAAGAGGGGCTAACAACACCGTCTTACGAGCAGTACTTC.